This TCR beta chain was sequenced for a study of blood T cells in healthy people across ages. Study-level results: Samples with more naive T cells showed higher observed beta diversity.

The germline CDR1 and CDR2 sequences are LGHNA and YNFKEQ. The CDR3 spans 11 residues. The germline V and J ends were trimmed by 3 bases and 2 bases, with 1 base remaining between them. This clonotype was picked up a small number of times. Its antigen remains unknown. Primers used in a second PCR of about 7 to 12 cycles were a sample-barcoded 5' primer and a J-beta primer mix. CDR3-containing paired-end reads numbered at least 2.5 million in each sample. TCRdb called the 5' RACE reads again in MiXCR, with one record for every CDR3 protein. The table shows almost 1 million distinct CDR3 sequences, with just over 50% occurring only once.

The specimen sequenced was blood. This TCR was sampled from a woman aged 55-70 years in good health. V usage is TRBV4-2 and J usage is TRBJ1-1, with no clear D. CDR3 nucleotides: TGTGCCAGCAGCCACAACACTGAAGCTTTCTTT. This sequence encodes CASSHNTEAFF.